This record concerns one TCR beta chain sequence. This sample is drawn from a study of T cell changes during pregnancy in multiple sclerosis. The V gene lost 6 bases and the J gene lost 9 bases, with 12 bases spanning the gap. The CDR3 is 11 amino acids. Germline V lookup: CDR1 DFQATT, CDR2 SNEGSKA (reference sequence). Assay used: immunoSEQ multiplex PCR; TCRdb lists only in-frame clones, some missing. The sample lists roughly 40,000 clones, 92% occurring once. This receptor was taken from a female donor with multiple sclerosis, enrolled in a pregnancy study. The source was CD8+ T cells from peripheral blood mononuclear cells, collected in the first trimester of pregnancy. The genes are TRBV20-1 and TRBJ2-1; D unclear. CDR3 protein: CSASSLGEQFF. The DNA for the CDR3 is TGCAGTGCAAGCTCGCTTGGTGAGCAGTTCTTC.